The 8 T cell receptor beta chains presented below share a single source sample, sequenced in a study of cytomegalovirus exposure and HLA in healthy donors. The study ran its PCR with 60 Vbeta and 13 Jbeta primers. Clones were read by immunoSEQ multiplex PCR, and TCRdb kept only the in-frame ones, dropping some. The data show fewer than 200,000 clones, with roughly 74% seen just once and less than 2% held by the top ten. The sequencing input was PBMCs. The receptors originated from a woman aged 25 to 39 in good health and CMV-seronegative.

This clone was seen only a few times. The V and J genes are TRBV6-6 and TRBJ2-3; a possible D gene is TRBD2 (6 bases). CDR1 is MNHNY, CDR2 SVGAGI, per germline (reference sequence). Trimming took 4 bases from V and 0 from J, leaving 11 bases between them. The CDR3 has 15 residues. CDR3 nucleotide sequence: TGTGCCAGCAGTTTGGACTACGTGAGCACAGATACGCAGTATTTT. Protein product: CASSLDYVSTDTQYF.

The V gene is TRBV4-1, the J gene TRBJ2-7; perhaps TRBD2 as D (6 bases). Between the trimmed V and J ends, which lost 0 bases and 8 bases, there was a span of 17 bases. From germline, CDR1 is MGHRA and CDR2 YSYEKL. The CDR3 totals 15 residues. CDR3 in DNA: TGCGCCAGCAGCCAAGATGAAGCGGGTAGGCTAAAGCAGTACTTC. As protein: CASSQDEAGRLKQYF.

V usage is TRBV27 and J usage is TRBJ2-5; the D gene is possibly TRBD2 (6 bases). Trimming cost V 6 bases and J 3 bases, with 14 bases left between them. Germline CDR1 and CDR2: MNHEY and SMNVEV (reference sequence). CDR3 size: 14 residues. CDR3 residues: CASSRSPGEETQYF. The CDR3 DNA reads as TGTGCCAGCAGCCGCTCACCGGGGGAAGAGACCCAGTACTTC.

The chain combines TRBV4-1 with TRBJ2-7; possibly TRBD2 for D (6 bases). Trimming took 1 base from V and 3 from J, leaving 19 bases between them. The CDR3 covers 17 residues. Germline lookup yields CDR1 MGHRA and CDR2 YSYEKL. DNA for the CDR3: TGCGCCAGCAGCCAAGCCTCCGTGGAGGGGCTAAGCTACGAGCAGTACTTC. Translation: CASSQASVEGLSYEQYF.

With respect to this clone: This CDR3 is also generated by other DNA sequences in the sample. J is TRBJ1-1 and V is TRBV7-2; possible D gene TRBD1, 5 bases. V was cut by 4 bases and J by 0 bases, with 9 bases left in between. CDR1 is SGHTA and CDR2 is FQGNSA in the germline V gene. CDR3 length: 14 amino acids. In DNA, the CDR3 is TGTGCCAGCAGCTCCCAGGGAATGAACACTGAAGCTTTCTTT. This codes for CASSSQGMNTEAFF.

V is TRBV18 and J is TRBJ2-1, with 10 bases aligning to TRBD2. The CDR3 is 15 residues long. The V and J ends lost 6 bases and 3 bases, in that order; junction bases with no gene match: 5. CDR1 and CDR2 (germline): KGHSH, LQKENI. This CDR3 is CASSLLAGDYNEQFF. The CDR3 DNA reads as TGTGCCAGCTCTCTGCTAGCGGGGGACTACAATGAGCAGTTCTTC.

The V and J genes are TRBV2 and TRBJ2-5; D might be TRBD2 (5 bases). V lost 8 bases, J lost 3 bases, and 22 bases lay in between. The germline gives CDR1 SNHLY, CDR2 FYNNEI. The CDR3 length is 16 residues. Written as DNA, the CDR3 is TGTGCCAGCCATACTCGGGGTAGGGCTCGTGAAGAGACCCAGTACTTC. It translates to CASHTRGRAREETQYF.

V usage is TRBV27 and J usage is TRBJ2-1; 10 nucleotides match TRBD2. Germline V gives CDR1 MNHEY, CDR2 SMNVEV (reference sequence). The V and J ends lost 1 base and 0 bases, in that order; junction bases with no gene match: 3. The CDR3 sequence is 17 residues long. CDR3 residues: CASSLWSSGSSYNEQFF. In DNA, the CDR3 is TGTGCCAGCAGTTTATGGTCTAGCGGGAGCTCCTACAATGAGCAGTTCTTC.